The clone carrying this TCR beta chain was picked up a small number of times. Its specificity is unknown. Constant-segment primers and 5'RACE yielded cDNA libraries for TCR alpha and TCR beta, each carrying sample barcodes and UMIs. MiXCR, run by TCRdb on the 5' RACE reads, gives a single entry per CDR3 protein. The repertoire holds 150,000 to 200,000 distinct CDR3 sequences, with around a fifth as singletons. Germline lookup yields CDR1 MNHEY and CDR2 SVGEGT. The CDR3 spans 18 residues. V was shortened by 2 bases and J by 1 base, with 20 bases between the two germline ends. This sample is drawn from a study of T-cell memory formation after mild COVID-19. Study-wide points: Contracting clones localized mainly to CM and EM when CD4+ and mainly to EMRA when CD8+.

The specimen sequenced was PBMCs or a T cell subset sorted from them (not recorded which). This receptor was identified in an adult woman who had mild COVID-19 (a few samples of this study predate the infection). Cell type and time point are not known. The chain links TRBV6-2 or TRBV6-3 to TRBJ2-5; TRBD1 might be the D (7 bases). CDR3 DNA sequence: TGTGCCAGCAGTTACCCACTTGGAGGGGGCGGAACCCAAGAGACCCAGTACTTC. Translated, it gives CASSYPLGGGGTQETQYF.